This T cell receptor beta chain was profiled in a study of T-cell reconstitution after alpha-beta-depleted transplantation in children. Unique molecular identifiers featured in how the TCRbeta library was prepared. TCRdb re-analysed the PCR reads in MiXCR, keeping a single row per CDR3 protein. The sample includes tens of thousands of distinct CDR3 sequences, 11% seen only once; the top ten take approximately 23%. With 3 bases clipped from V and 0 bases from J, the junction kept 15 bases outside the gene matches. The CDR3 contains 20 residues. The germline gives CDR1 MNHEY, CDR2 SMNVEV (reference sequence).

The chain couples TRBV27 to TRBJ1-3, with 9 bases fitting TRBD1. The receptor comes from a human donor who donated a stem cell graft to a child with chronic granulomatous disease. The sequencing used PBMCs from the stem cell graft donor, collected from the stem cell graft. The CDR3: CASSLSGTGPFGYSGNTIYF. The CDR3 DNA sequence: TGTGCCAGCAGTTTGTCCGGGACAGGGCCCTTTGGTTACTCTGGAAACACCATATATTTT.